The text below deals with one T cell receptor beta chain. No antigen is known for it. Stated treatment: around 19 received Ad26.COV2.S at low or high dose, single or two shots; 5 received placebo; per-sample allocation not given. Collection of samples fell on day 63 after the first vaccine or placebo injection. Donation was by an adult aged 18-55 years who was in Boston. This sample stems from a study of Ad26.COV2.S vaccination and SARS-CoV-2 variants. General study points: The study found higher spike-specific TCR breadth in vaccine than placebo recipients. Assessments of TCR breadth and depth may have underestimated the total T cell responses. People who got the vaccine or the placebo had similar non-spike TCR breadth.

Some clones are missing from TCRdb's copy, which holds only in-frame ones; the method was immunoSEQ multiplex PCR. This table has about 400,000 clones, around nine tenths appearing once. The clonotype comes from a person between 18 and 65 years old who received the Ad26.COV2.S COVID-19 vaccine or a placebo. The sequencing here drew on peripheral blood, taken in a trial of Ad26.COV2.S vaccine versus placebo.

The CDR3 loop reads CASSPKTGQGEQNTEAFF. The CDR3, as DNA: TGTGCCAGCAGCCCCAAGACGGGACAGGGTGAGCAGAACACTGAAGCTTTCTTT. V and J are TRBV5-4 and TRBJ1-1; TRBD1 agrees at 9 bases. Germline CDR1 reads SGHNT; CDR2 reads YYREEE (reference sequence). This CDR3 comprises 18 residues. The junction had 14 bases not matched to a gene; V was cut back by 4 bases and J by 1 base.